This TCR beta chain was identified during a study of T cells in tuberculosis. About the study: In South Africa, adults with active tuberculosis were compared with IGRA-negative and latently infected IGRA-positive adolescents.

Sequencing was performed with immunoSEQ multiplex PCR; in TCRdb, only in-frame clones are kept and a portion is missing. The table lists approximately 29,000 clones, around 91% of them singletons, with roughly 6.1% in the top ten. V was shortened by 5 bases and J by 4 bases, with 16 bases between the two germline ends. From germline, CDR1 is SGHNT and CDR2 YYREEE (reference sequence). CDR3 length: 15 amino acids. This receptor was obtained from a donor between 10 and 35 years old with latent tuberculosis or without tuberculosis infection. Sample: PBMCs. The rearrangement links TRBV5-4 to TRBJ2-1, with D tentatively TRBD2 (7 bases). In nucleotides, the CDR3 is TGTGCCAGCAGGAATTGGGGGGGCAGTTACAATGAGCAGTTCTTC. Protein product: CASRNWGGSYNEQFF. Full variable domain (missing parts from reference TRBV5-4 and TRBJ2-1): ETGVTQSPTHLIKTRGQQVTLRCSSQSGHNTVSWYQQALGQGPQFIFQYYREEENGRGNFPPRFSGLQFPNYSSELNVNALELDDSALYLCASRNWGGSYNEQFFGPGTRLTVL.